Below, 32 T cell receptor beta chains from the same sample are listed, as sequenced in a study of T cells expressing NK-cell markers. Each CDR3 protein gets one entry in TCRdb, which reprocessed the 5' RACE reads and gives no DNA. The sample includes fewer than 400,000 distinct CDR3 sequences. Sequenced: blood T cells: a sorted CD56 or NKG2C T cell subset, CD4+ or CD8+ T cells, or bulk PBMC T cells (not recorded which). The receptor source for this set is a man aged 18-70 years in good health.

The CDR3 here is CASSDLAGSQDTQYF. V usage is TRBV25-1 and J usage is TRBJ2-3; TCRdb's D call, TRBD2, is unchecked because there is no DNA. The germline CDR1 and CDR2 sequences are MGHDK and SYGVNS. The CDR3 is made up of 15 amino acids.

The rearrangement uses TRBV7-9 and TRBJ1-2. Per the germline V gene, CDR1 is SEHNR and CDR2 is FQNEAQ (reference sequence). The CDR3 is made up of 14 amino acids. The CDR3 sequence: CASVGRGEGYGYTF. The full variable domain, rest sourced from reference TRBV7-9 and TRBJ1-2, is DTGVSQNPRHKITKRGQNVTFRCDPISEHNRLYWYRQTLGQGPEFLTYFQNEAQLEKSRLLSDRFSAERPKGSFSTLEIQRTEQGDSAMYLCASVGRGEGYGYTFGSGTRLTVV.

V gene TRBV20-1 combines with J gene TRBJ1-2; checking the TCRdb D call of TRBD1 is not possible without DNA. Germline lookup yields CDR1 DFQATT and CDR2 SNEGSKA (reference sequence). This CDR3 contains 14 residues. This CDR3 reads CSALRTGGSYGYTF.

The CDR3 region is CASSFRPLPTEEKLFF. The chain is built from TRBV5-1 and TRBJ1-4; TCRdb returns TRBD1, unconfirmable since there is no DNA. The CDR3 runs to 16 residues. Per the germline V gene, CDR1 is SGHRS and CDR2 is YFSETQ.

The rearrangement joins TRBV20-1 to TRBJ2-2; TCRdb proposes TRBD1, but this gene call is untestable without DNA. The CDR3 is made up of 16 amino acids. CDR1 is DFQATT and CDR2 is SNEGSKA in the germline V gene (reference sequence). The CDR3 reads CSARKSTGVVTGELFF.

V and J are TRBV19 and TRBJ1-3; the TCRdb D gene call, TRBD1, has no DNA to confirm it. CDR3 length: 15 residues. Germline V gives CDR1 LNHDA, CDR2 SQIVND (reference sequence). This CDR3 is CASSMGRTTGNTIYF.

The chain uses TRBV14 and TRBJ2-3; checking the TCRdb D call of TRBD2 is not possible without DNA. The length of the CDR3 is 16 residues. Germline-derived CDR1 and CDR2 are SGHDN and FVKESK. The CDR3 loop is CASSPSTRGGTDTQYF. Full variable domain (remainder filled in from reference TRBV14 and TRBJ2-3): EAGVTQFPSHSVIEKGQTVTLRCDPISGHDNLYWYRRVMGKEIKFLLHFVKESKQDESGMPNNRFLAERTGGTYSTLKVQPAELEDSGVYFCASSPSTRGGTDTQYFGPGTRLTVL.

V usage is TRBV20-1 and J usage is TRBJ2-3; TCRdb proposes TRBD1, but this gene call is untestable without DNA. The germline gives CDR1 DFQATT, CDR2 SNEGSKA (reference sequence). There are 14 residues in the CDR3. The CDR3 protein is CSARGSRGQDTQYF.

The rearrangement links TRBV18 to TRBJ2-7; lacking DNA, the TRBD1 call made by TCRdb goes unchecked. The CDR3 consists of 15 residues. Germline V gene sequence: CDR1 KGHSH, CDR2 LQKENI. CDR3 region: CASSPPGTGGGEQYF.

The chain carries TRBV7-9 and TRBJ2-5. The CDR3 contains 14 residues. Germline-derived CDR1 and CDR2 are SEHNR and FQNEAQ (reference sequence). CDR3: CASSYSEVVETQYF.

The chain has TRBV18 and TRBJ2-1. The CDR3 covers 13 residues. The germline V gene encodes CDR1 KGHSH and CDR2 LQKENI. Here the CDR3 reads CASSGSQLAFQFF.

The chain has TRBV11-1 and TRBJ2-5; TCRdb returns TRBD1, unconfirmable since there is no DNA. The CDR3 sequence is 18 residues long. Germline V gene sequence: CDR1 SGHAT, CDR2 FQDESV (reference sequence). The CDR3 region is CASSSGQGGSYYWETQYF.

This chain connects TRBV7-8 to TRBJ2-3; TCRdb's D call of TRBD2 is untestable without DNA. The CDR3 runs 15 residues. Germline V gene lookup returns CDR1 SGHVS and CDR2 FQNEAQ. CDR3 amino acids: CASSWPGLASDTQYF. The variable domain in full, with the rest retrieved from reference TRBV7-8 and TRBJ2-3, is GAGVSQSPRYKVAKRGQDVALRCDPISGHVSLFWYQQALGQGPEFLTYFQNEAQLDKSGLPSDRFFAERPEGSVSTLKIQRTQQEDSAVYLCASSWPGLASDTQYFGPGTRLTVL.

The chain joins TRBV6-2 or TRBV6-3 to TRBJ1-5; TCRdb's assignment of TRBD1 cannot be checked, as there is no DNA. Per germline, CDR1 MNHEY and CDR2 SVGEGT. This CDR3 has 13 amino acids. The CDR3 reads CASTSTGKSPQHF.

The chain couples TRBV6-1 to TRBJ2-2; checking the TCRdb D call of TRBD1 is not possible without DNA. This CDR3 is 16 amino acids long. CDR1 and CDR2 from the germline V gene are MNHNS and SASEGT. CDR3 sequence reads: CASSEWGRASTGELFF.

The CDR3: CASSSLAMTDTQYF. J is TRBJ2-3 and V is TRBV19; no DNA is available, so the TRBD2 call from TCRdb remains unchecked. The germline V gene encodes CDR1 LNHDA and CDR2 SQIVND (reference sequence). There are 14 residues in the CDR3.

The chain carries TRBV25-1 and TRBJ2-5. The CDR3 runs 12 residues. Germline-derived CDR1 and CDR2 are MGHDK and SYGVNS. This CDR3 is CASSQGLETQYF.

The chain couples TRBV20-1 to TRBJ2-1; the D call from TCRdb, TRBD2, cannot be confirmed without DNA. Germline assignment: CDR1 DFQATT and CDR2 SNEGSKA (reference sequence). The CDR3 spans 14 residues. CDR3 in amino acids: CSASRGGVSNEQFF.

The chain couples TRBV5-1 to TRBJ2-2; the TRBD1 assignment by TCRdb is unverifiable without DNA. Germline CDR1 and CDR2: SGHRS and YFSETQ. The CDR3 covers 15 residues. CDR3 amino acids: CASSLGQGKAGELFF.

The genes are TRBV9 and TRBJ2-7; lacking DNA, the TRBD2 call made by TCRdb goes unchecked. The CDR3 contains 15 residues. Per germline, CDR1 SGDLS and CDR2 YYNGEE. This CDR3 is CASSVASGSMYEQYF. Together with reference TRBV9 and TRBJ2-7, the CDR3 gives the full variable domain: DSGVTQTPKHLITATGQRVTLRCSPRSGDLSVYWYQQSLDQGLQFLIQYYNGEERAKGNILERFSAQQFPDLHSELNLSSLELGDSALYFCASSVASGSMYEQYFGPGTRLTVT.

The chain couples TRBV4-2 to TRBJ1-4; TCRdb designates TRBD1, a call that cannot be tested without DNA. Germline lookup yields CDR1 LGHNA and CDR2 YNFKEQ. The CDR3 length is 15 residues. The CDR3 protein is CASSQVRDTNEKLFF.

The chain recombines TRBV6-2 or TRBV6-3 with TRBJ2-7; TCRdb returns TRBD1, unconfirmable since there is no DNA. CDR3 size: 15 residues. CDR1 and CDR2 from the germline V gene are MNHEY and SVGEGT. This chain's CDR3 is CASRRGRDVLYEQYF.

The V call is TRBV19, the J call TRBJ2-3; TCRdb indicates TRBD1, and absent DNA this call remains unverified. This CDR3 is 15 amino acids long. CDR1 is LNHDA, CDR2 SQIVND, per germline (reference sequence). CDR3 loop: CASSIDRWGSDTQYF.

The CDR3 spells CASSIPRLAGVHNEQFF. The chain links TRBV7-2 to TRBJ2-1; TCRdb lists TRBD2, though no DNA is available to test this call. The CDR3 extends over 17 amino acids. Germline V gene lookup returns CDR1 SGHTA and CDR2 FQGNSA.

V is TRBV18 and J is TRBJ1-1; TCRdb outputs TRBD1, but without DNA this stays unchecked. The CDR3 contains 15 residues. CDR1 is KGHSH and CDR2 is LQKENI in the germline V gene. CDR3 amino acids: CASSPWTGQNTEAFF.

V is TRBV19 and J is TRBJ1-1; the D gene TCRdb calls, TRBD1, cannot be checked with no DNA. Per the germline V gene, CDR1 is LNHDA and CDR2 is SQIVND (reference sequence). CDR3 length: 15 residues. CDR3: CASRRRGEGNTEAFF.

This chain connects TRBV7-2 to TRBJ2-5. The CDR3 totals 12 residues. Germline values: CDR1 SGHTA, CDR2 FQGNSA. The CDR3 sequence is CASSSALETQYF.

This chain joins TRBV20-1 and TRBJ2-4; the TRBD2 assignment by TCRdb is unverifiable without DNA. CDR1 is DFQATT and CDR2 is SNEGSKA in the germline V gene (reference sequence). This CDR3 is built from 16 residues. This CDR3 is CSAPVAGMLAKNIQYF.

The V gene is TRBV7-9, the J gene TRBJ2-3. The germline gives CDR1 SEHNR, CDR2 FQNEAQ (reference sequence). CDR3 length equals 14 residues. The CDR3 here is CASSQGDSTDTQYF.

The chain has TRBV3-1 and TRBJ1-2; no DNA is available, so the TRBD1 call from TCRdb remains unchecked. The CDR3 covers 15 residues. Germline CDR1 and CDR2: LGHDT and YNNKEL (reference sequence). This CDR3 reads CASSFDRGIGYGYTF.

The CDR3 is CASSIGQGRNEKLFF. The V call is TRBV6-1, the J call TRBJ1-4; TCRdb outputs TRBD1, but without DNA this stays unchecked. The CDR3 sequence is 15 residues long. Germline CDR1 reads MNHNS; CDR2 reads SASEGT.

The J gene is TRBJ2-7, the V gene TRBV6-1; TCRdb calls TRBD1, which cannot be checked without DNA. The CDR3 has 15 amino acids. CDR1 is MNHNS and CDR2 is SASEGT in the germline V gene. CDR3 loop: CASRETGGTAYEQYF.